Here is one T cell receptor beta chain with its context. Its antigen remains unknown. Assay used: immunoSEQ multiplex PCR; TCRdb lists only in-frame clones, some missing. The table lists 50,000 to 55,000 clones, around 80% of them singletons, with 5.2% in the top ten. The sample belongs to a study of a mutant IDH1 vaccine in newly diagnosed glioma. Turning to the study itself: Treated patients had a mean age of roughly 39 years and an approximately 62% male, approximately 38% female split. Receipt of radiotherapy, temozolomide, or both preceded the study, and most received both.

Notes on the study in general: Overall, more than 80% of patients had vaccine-induced immune responses.

The CDR3 spans 15 residues. Germline V gene sequence: CDR1 MNHNS, CDR2 SASEGT. V shed 7 bases, J shed 2 bases, and the junction held 10 bases outside the gene matches. The time point denotes: week 5, during vaccination. A single vaccine dose contained 300 ug of mutant IDH1 20-mer peptide, and topical imiquimod was used with it. The chain employs TRBV6-1 and TRBJ2-7; 8 bases line up with TRBD2. The sequencing used PBMCs, collected from a glioma patient whose treatment included an IDH1 peptide vaccine. The sequence was collected from a man aged 45-65 years with glioma. Here the CDR3 reads CASTSGGGSPYEQYF. DNA for the CDR3: TGTGCCAGCACCTCGGGCGGGGGGTCCCCCTACGAGCAGTACTTC.